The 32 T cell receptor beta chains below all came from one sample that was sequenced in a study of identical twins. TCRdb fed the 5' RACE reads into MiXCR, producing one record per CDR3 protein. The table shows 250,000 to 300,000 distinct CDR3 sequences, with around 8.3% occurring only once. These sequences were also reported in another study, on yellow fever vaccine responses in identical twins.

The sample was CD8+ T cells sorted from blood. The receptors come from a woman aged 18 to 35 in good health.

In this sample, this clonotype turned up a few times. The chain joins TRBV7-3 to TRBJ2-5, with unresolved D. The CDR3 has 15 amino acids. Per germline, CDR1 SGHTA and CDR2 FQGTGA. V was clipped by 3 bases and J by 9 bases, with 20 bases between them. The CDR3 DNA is TGTGCCAGCAGCTTGAGGAGCCCTATACTCGGTGCCCAGTACTTC. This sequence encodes CASSLRSPILGAQYF.

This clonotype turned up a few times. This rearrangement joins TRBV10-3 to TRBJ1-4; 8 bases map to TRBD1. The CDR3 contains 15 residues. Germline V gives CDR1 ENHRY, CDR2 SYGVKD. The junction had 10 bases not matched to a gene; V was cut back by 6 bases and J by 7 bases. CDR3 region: CAISLGQGGGEKLFF. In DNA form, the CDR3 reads TGTGCCATCAGCCTCGGACAGGGTGGAGGTGAAAAACTGTTTTTT.

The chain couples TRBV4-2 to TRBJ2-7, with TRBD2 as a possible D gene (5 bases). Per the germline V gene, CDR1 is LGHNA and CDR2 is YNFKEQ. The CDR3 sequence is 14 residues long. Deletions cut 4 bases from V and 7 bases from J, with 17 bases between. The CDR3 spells CASSPGIGSREQYF. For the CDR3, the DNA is TGTGCCAGCAGCCCCGGGATTGGTTCAAGAGAGCAGTACTTC.

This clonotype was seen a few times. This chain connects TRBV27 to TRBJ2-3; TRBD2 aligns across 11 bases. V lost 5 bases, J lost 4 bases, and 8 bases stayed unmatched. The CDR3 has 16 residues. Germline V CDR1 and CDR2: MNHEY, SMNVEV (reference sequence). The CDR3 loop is CASSPETSGVADTQYF. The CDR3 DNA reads TGTGCCAGCAGTCCCGAGACTAGCGGGGTTGCAGATACGCAGTATTTT.

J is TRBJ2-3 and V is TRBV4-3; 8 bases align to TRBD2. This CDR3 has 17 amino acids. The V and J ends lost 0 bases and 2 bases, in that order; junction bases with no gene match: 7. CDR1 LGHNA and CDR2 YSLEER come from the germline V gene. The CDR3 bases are TGCGCCAGCAGCCAAGATCGCCTTAGCGGGATCACAGATACGCAGTATTTT. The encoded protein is CASSQDRLSGITDTQYF.

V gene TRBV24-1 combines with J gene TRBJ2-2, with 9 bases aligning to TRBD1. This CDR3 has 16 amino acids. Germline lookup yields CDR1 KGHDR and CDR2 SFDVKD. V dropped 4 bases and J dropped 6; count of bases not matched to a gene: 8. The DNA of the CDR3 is TGTGCCACCAGTGACCCCCGGGACAGGGCCCCCGGGGAGCTGTTTTTT. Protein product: CATSDPRDRAPGELFF.

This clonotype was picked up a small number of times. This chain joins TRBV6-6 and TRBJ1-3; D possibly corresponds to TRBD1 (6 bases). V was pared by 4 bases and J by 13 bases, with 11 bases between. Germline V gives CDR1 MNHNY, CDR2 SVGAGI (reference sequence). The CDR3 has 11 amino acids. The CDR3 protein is CASSSGQMIYF. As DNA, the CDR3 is TGTGCCAGCAGTTCAGGACAGATGATATATTTT.

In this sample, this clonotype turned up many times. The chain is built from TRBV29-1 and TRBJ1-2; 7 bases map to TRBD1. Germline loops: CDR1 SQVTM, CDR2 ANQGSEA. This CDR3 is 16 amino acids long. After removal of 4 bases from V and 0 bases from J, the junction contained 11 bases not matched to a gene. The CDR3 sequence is CSVGLQGTPSNYGYTF. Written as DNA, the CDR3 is TGCAGCGTTGGACTACAGGGGACTCCTTCTAACTATGGCTACACCTTC.

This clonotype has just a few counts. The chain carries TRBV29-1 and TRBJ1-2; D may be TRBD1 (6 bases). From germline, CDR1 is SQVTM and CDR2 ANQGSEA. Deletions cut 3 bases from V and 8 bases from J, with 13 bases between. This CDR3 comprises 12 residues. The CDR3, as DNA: TGCAGCGTTGAGCCCCGGGGGCCGGGCTACACCTTC. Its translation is CSVEPRGPGYTF.

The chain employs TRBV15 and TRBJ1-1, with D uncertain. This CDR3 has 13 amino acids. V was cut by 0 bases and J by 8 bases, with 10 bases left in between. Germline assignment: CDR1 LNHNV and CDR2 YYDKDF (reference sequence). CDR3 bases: TGTGCCACCAGCAGAGATACCCGGTTAGAAGCTTTCTTT. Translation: CATSRDTRLEAFF.

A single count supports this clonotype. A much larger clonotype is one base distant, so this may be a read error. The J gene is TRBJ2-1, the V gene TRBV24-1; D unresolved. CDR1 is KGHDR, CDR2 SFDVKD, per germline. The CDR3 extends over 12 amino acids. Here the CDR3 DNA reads TGTGCCACCAGTGATTTGGACAATGAGCATTTCTTC. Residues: CATSDLDNEHFF.

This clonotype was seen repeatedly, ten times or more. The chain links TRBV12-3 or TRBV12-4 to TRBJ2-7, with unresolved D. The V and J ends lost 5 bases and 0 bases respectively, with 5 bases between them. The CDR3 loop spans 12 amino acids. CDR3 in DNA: TGTGCCAGCAGTCCTATCTCCTACGAGCAGTACTTC. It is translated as CASSPISYEQYF.

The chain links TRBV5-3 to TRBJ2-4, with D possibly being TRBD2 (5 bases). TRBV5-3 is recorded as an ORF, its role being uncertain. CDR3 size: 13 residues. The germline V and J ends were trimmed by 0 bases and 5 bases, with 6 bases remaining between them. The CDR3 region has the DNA TGTGCCAGAAGCTTGGTGGAGGAAAACATTCAGTACTTC. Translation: CARSLVEENIQYF.

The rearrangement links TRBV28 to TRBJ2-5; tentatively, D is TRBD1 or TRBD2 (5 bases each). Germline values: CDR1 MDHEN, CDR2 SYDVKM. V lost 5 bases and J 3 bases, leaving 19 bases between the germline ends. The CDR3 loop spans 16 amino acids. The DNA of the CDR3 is TGTGCCAGCAGTCCCCCCCGGGACCCACGAGAAGAGACCCAGTACTTC. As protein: CASSPPRDPREETQYF.

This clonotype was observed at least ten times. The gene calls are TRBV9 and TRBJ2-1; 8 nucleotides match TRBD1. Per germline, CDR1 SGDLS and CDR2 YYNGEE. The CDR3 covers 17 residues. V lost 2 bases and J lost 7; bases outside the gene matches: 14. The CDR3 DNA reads TGTGCCAGCAGCGTCCCGAGGGACAGGATACTTGTAAATGAGCAGTTCTTC. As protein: CASSVPRDRILVNEQFF.

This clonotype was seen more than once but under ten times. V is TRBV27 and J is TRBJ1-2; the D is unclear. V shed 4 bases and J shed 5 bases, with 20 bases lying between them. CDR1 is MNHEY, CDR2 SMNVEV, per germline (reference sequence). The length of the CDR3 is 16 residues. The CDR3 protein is CASSSFASPETYGYTF. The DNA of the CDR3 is TGTGCCAGCAGTTCTTTTGCCTCACCAGAAACTTATGGCTACACCTTC.

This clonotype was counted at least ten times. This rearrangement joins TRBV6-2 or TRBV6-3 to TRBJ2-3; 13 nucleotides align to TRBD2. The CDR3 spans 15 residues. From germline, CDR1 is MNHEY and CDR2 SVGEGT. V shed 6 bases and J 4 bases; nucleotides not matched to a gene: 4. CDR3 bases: TGTGCCAGCAGCCGGACTAGCGGGAGCCCAGATACGCAGTATTTT. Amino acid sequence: CASSRTSGSPDTQYF.

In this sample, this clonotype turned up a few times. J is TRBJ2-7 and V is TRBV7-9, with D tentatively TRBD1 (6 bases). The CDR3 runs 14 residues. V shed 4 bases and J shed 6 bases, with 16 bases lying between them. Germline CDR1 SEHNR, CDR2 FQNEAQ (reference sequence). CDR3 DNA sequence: TGTGCCAGCAGCTCGCCGGGACAAAGAGGCGAGCAGTACTTC. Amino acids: CASSSPGQRGEQYF.

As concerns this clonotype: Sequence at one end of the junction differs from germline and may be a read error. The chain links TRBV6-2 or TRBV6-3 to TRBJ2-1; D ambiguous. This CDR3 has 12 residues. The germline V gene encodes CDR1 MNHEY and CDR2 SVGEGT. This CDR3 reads CASILSFNEQFF. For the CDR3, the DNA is TGTGCCAGCATCCTCTCCTTCAATGAGCAGTTCTTC.

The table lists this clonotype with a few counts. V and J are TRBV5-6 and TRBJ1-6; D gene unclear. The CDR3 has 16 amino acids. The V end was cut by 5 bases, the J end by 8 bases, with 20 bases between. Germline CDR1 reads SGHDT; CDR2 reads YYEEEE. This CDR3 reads CASSPRVHNGDSPLHF. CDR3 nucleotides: TGTGCCAGCAGTCCCCGAGTGCACAATGGCGATTCACCCCTCCACTTT.

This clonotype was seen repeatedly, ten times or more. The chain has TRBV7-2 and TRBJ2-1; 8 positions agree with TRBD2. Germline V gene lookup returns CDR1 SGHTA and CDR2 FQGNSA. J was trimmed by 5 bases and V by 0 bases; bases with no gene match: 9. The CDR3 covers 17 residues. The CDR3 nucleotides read TGTGCCAGCAGCTTAGCGCTGGGACTAGAAGCAGACAATGAGCAGTTCTTC. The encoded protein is CASSLALGLEADNEQFF.

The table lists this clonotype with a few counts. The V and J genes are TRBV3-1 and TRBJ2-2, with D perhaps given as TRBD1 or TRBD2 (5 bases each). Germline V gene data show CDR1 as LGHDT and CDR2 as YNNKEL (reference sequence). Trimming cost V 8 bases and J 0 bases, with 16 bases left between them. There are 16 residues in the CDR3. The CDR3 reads CASSGRRGTNTGELFF. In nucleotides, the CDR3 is TGTGCCAGCTCCGGACGACGGGGCACGAACACCGGGGAGCTGTTTTTT.

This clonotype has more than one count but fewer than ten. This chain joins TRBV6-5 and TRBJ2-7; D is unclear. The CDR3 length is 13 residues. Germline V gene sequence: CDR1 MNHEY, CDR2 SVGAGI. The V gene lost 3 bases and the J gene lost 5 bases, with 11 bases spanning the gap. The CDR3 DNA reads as TGTGCCAGCAGTTATGTCAATTGGGACGAGCAGTACTTC. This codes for CASSYVNWDEQYF.

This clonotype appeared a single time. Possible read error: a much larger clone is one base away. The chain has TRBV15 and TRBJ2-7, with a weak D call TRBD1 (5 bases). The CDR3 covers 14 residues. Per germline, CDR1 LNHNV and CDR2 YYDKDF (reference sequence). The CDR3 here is CATSREKQAYVQYF. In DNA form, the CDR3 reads TGTGCCACCAGCAGGGAAAAACAGGCTTACGTGCAGTACTTC.

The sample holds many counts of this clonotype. Written as DNA, the CDR3 is TGTGCCAGCAGTTATATCAATGAGCAGTTCTTC. It encodes CASSYINEQFF. The V and J genes are TRBV6-2 or TRBV6-3 and TRBJ2-1; D call uncertain. Between the trimmed V and J ends, which lost 3 bases and 6 bases, there was a span of 3 bases. This CDR3 region has 11 residues. Germline V gene data show CDR1 as MNHEY and CDR2 as SVGEGT.

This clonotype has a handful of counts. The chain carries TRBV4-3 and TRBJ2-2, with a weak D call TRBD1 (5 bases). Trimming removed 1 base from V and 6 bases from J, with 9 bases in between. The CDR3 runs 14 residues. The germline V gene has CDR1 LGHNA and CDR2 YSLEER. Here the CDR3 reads CASSQGAGSGELFF. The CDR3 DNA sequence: TGCGCCAGCAGCCAAGGTGCAGGGTCCGGGGAGCTGTTTTTT.

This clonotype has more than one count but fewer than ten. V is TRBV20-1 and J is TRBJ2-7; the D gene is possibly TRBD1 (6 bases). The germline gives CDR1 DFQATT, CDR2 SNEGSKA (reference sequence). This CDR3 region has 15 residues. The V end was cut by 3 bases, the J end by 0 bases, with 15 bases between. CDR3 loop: CSARGLKDSSYEQYF. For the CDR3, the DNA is TGCAGTGCTAGGGGCCTTAAGGACAGCTCCTACGAGCAGTACTTC.

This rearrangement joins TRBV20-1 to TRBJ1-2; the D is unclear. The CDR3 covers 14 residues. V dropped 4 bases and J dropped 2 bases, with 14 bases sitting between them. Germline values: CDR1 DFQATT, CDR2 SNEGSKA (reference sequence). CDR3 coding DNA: TGCAGTGCTAAGCCCCGGGCGGTAAACTATGGCTACACCTTC. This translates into CSAKPRAVNYGYTF.

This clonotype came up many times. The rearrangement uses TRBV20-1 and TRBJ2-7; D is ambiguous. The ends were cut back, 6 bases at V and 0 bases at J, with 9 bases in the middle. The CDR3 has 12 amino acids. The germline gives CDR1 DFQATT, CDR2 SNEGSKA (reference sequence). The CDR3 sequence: CSAWASSYEQYF. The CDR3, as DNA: TGCAGTGCCTGGGCTAGCTCCTACGAGCAGTACTTC.

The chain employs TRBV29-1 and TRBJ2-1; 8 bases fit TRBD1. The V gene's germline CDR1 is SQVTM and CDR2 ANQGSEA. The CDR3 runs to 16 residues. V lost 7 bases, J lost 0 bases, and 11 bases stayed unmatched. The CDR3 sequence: CSGASDRAISYNEQFF. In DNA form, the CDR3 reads TGCAGCGGAGCATCGGACAGGGCCATCTCCTACAATGAGCAGTTCTTC.

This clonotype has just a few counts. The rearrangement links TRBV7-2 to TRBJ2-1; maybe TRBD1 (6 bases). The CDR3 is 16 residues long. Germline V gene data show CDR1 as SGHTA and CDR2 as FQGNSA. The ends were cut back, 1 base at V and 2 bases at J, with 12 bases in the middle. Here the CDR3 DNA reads TGTGCCAGCAGCTTAGTCCCCAGGGGCCCCTACAATGAGCAGTTCTTC. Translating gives CASSLVPRGPYNEQFF. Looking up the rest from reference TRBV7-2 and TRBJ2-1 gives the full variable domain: GAGVSQSPSNKVTEKGKDVELRCDPISGHTALYWYRQSLGQGLEFLIYFQGNSAPDKSGLPSDRFSAERTGGSVSTLTIQRTQQEDSAVYLCASSLVPRGPYNEQFFGPGTRLTVL.

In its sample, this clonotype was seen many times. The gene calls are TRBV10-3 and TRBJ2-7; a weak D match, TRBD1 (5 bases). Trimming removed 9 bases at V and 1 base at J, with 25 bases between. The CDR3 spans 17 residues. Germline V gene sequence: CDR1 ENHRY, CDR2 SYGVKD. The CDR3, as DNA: TGTGCCATAAACCCTACCAGGGCAGGGAATGGATCCTACGAGCAGTACTTC. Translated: CAINPTRAGNGSYEQYF.